Given below is one T cell receptor beta chain in context. This record comes from a study of blood T cells in healthy people across ages. J was trimmed by 0 bases and V by 6 bases; bases with no gene match: 5. The CDR3 has 15 residues. Germline V gene lookup returns CDR1 PRHDT and CDR2 FYEKMQ (reference sequence). Combining a sample-barcoded 5' primer with a J-beta primer mix, a second PCR ran for 7 to 11 cycles. TCRdb analysed the 5' RACE reads with MiXCR anew, one entry per CDR3 protein. The data show around 520,000 distinct CDR3 sequences, roughly a quarter seen once. Another study also made use of these data, one on T cells of mothers and their children.

This TCR was sampled from a boy under 10 years old in good health. This chain uses TRBV13 with TRBJ2-1; 7 nucleotides line up with TRBD2. Sequences were obtained from blood. In DNA form, the CDR3 reads TGTGCCAGCAGACACCCTAGCGGCTCCTACAATGAGCAGTTCTTC. This encodes CASRHPSGSYNEQFF.